This TCR beta chain was observed in a study of blood T cell repertoires in COVID-19. V was trimmed by 4 bases and J by 6 bases, leaving 16 bases between them. CDR1 and CDR2 from the germline V gene are LNHDA and SQIVND (reference sequence). The CDR3 runs to 14 residues. The protocol was immunoSEQ multiplex PCR, while the TCRdb copy is restricted to in-frame clones and leaves out a portion. The sample shows 40,000 to 55,000 clones, less than 85% of them seen only once. This clonotype was sampled from a man aged 45-65 years with acute or convalescent COVID-19. Sequencing was performed on peripheral blood. This rearrangement joins TRBV19 to TRBJ2-7; possible D gene TRBD2, 5 bases. The CDR3 region is CASSKSSGIREQYF. DNA of the CDR3: TGTGCCAGTAGTAAGTCCTCGGGGATACGCGAGCAGTACTTC.